This T cell receptor beta chain was retrieved from a study of cytomegalovirus exposure and HLA in healthy donors. A multiplex PCR was run with 60 Vbeta primers and 13 Jbeta primers. Assay: immunoSEQ multiplex PCR; the TCRdb copy retains only in-frame clones and omits some. The sample yields some 130,000 clones, around 81% seen once. The CDR3 loop spans 15 amino acids. Trimming pared 3 bases from V and 5 bases from J, leaving 17 bases between. From germline, CDR1 is GTSNPN and CDR2 SVGIG (reference sequence). This chain joins TRBV30 and TRBJ2-1; D possibly corresponds to TRBD1 (6 bases). Sequencing used PBMCs. The TCR sequence derives from a woman between 45 and 60 years old in good health and CMV-seronegative. The DNA of the CDR3 is TGTGCCTGGAGCAGAACAGGGACGGTCAACAATGAGCAGTTCTTC. Protein sequence: CAWSRTGTVNNEQFF.